Below, 13 T cell receptor beta chains from the same sample are listed, as sequenced in a study of T cells after yellow fever vaccination. TCRdb recomputed calls from the 5' RACE reads with MiXCR, one row per CDR3 protein. This table holds 150,000 to 200,000 distinct CDR3 sequences, 6% to 7.5% found once. The sample in question was CD4+ T cells sorted from PBMCs, obtained about 5 days after the first yellow fever vaccination. These receptor sequences come from a man aged 18 to 29 who received the YFV17D yellow fever vaccine.

This clonotype occurred many times. The rearrangement uses TRBV10-3 and TRBJ1-6; D ambiguous. Germline CDR1 is ENHRY and CDR2 is SYGVKD. V shed 8 bases and J shed 9 bases, with 8 bases lying between them. This CDR3 is 11 amino acids long. CDR3 DNA: TGTGCCATCGGGCCGAGTTCACCCCTCCACTTT. It yields the protein CAIGPSSPLHF.

The sample holds many counts of this clonotype. An end of the junction does not agree with germline; a read error may underlie this. The V and J genes are TRBV5-1 and TRBJ2-3; the D is unclear. The CDR3 runs 13 residues. CDR1 SGHRS and CDR2 YFSETQ come from the germline V gene. CDR3 in amino acids: CASSLVPTDTQYF. The CDR3 DNA sequence: TGTGCCAGCAGCTTAGTTCCCACAGATACGCAGTATTTT.

This clonotype came up many times. This chain joins TRBV7-2 and TRBJ2-3; tentative D call: TRBD2 (5 bases). The germline V gene has CDR1 SGHTA and CDR2 FQGNSA. V lost 3 bases and J 0 bases, leaving 16 bases between the germline ends. This CDR3 is built from 17 residues. CDR3 in amino acids: CASSFFFSATSTDTQYF. DNA for the CDR3: TGTGCCAGCAGCTTCTTCTTTAGCGCAACTAGCACAGATACGCAGTATTTT.

This clonotype was found many times. The rearrangement uses TRBV3-1 and TRBJ2-5, with TRBD2 as a possible D gene (6 bases). The CDR3 consists of 13 residues. CDR1 is LGHDT and CDR2 is YNNKEL in the germline V gene (reference sequence). V was cut by 7 bases and J by 1 base, with 10 bases left in between. CDR3 coding DNA: TGTGCCAGCAACCTGGGACTCCAAGAGACCCAGTACTTC. It is translated as CASNLGLQETQYF.

V is TRBV19 and J is TRBJ1-1; D possibly corresponds to TRBD1 (6 bases). The CDR3 consists of 14 residues. V dropped 9 bases and J dropped 2 bases, with 16 bases sitting between them. CDR1 and CDR2 from the germline V gene are LNHDA and SQIVND (reference sequence). The CDR3, as DNA: TGTGCCAGCGGCTCCCGGACAGCAAACACTGAAGCTTTCTTT. Translated: CASGSRTANTEAFF.

The CDR3 DNA reads as TGCGCCAGCAGCTTGGGAGGGGTCCAGGGGACTGAAGCTTTCTTT. As protein: CASSLGGVQGTEAFF. This chain uses TRBV5-1 with TRBJ1-1, with D tentatively TRBD1 (6 bases). V was trimmed by 0 bases and J by 5 bases, leaving 14 bases between them. Looked up from germline, CDR1 is SGHRS and CDR2 is YFSETQ. The CDR3 length is 15 residues. Using reference TRBV5-1 and TRBJ1-1 for the parts outside the CDR3, the full variable domain is KAGVTQTPRYLIKTRGQQVTLSCSPISGHRSVSWYQQTPGQGLQFLFEYFSETQRNKGNFPGRFSGRQFSNSRSEMNVSTLELGDSALYLCASSLGGVQGTEAFFGQGTRLTVV.

In its sample, this clonotype was seen a few times. The chain joins TRBV7-2 to TRBJ1-1; D uncertain. V was clipped by 4 bases and J by 10 bases, with 10 bases between them. This CDR3 region has 11 residues. Germline CDR1 and CDR2: SGHTA and FQGNSA. The CDR3 is CASSSRGGAFF. The CDR3 nucleotides are TGTGCCAGCAGCTCCCGCGGCGGAGCTTTCTTT.

The chain recombines TRBV24-1 with TRBJ2-3, with D possibly TRBD1 on 5 matching bases. V lost 4 bases and J 1 base, leaving 11 bases between the germline ends. The CDR3 consists of 15 residues. Per germline, CDR1 KGHDR and CDR2 SFDVKD. This CDR3 is CATSDYAQGTDTQYF. In nucleotides, the CDR3 is TGTGCCACCAGTGACTATGCACAGGGCACAGATACGCAGTATTTT.

There are a few counts of this clonotype. This chain links TRBV5-1 with TRBJ1-5; D is unclear. Trimming removed 1 base from V and 6 bases from J, with 35 bases in between. This CDR3 contains 22 residues. CDR1 and CDR2 from the germline V gene are SGHRS and YFSETQ. The CDR3 spells CASSLSDGQEAFNLRASQPQHF. In DNA form, the CDR3 reads TGCGCCAGCAGCTTGTCGGATGGCCAGGAGGCTTTTAATTTGAGAGCGAGTCAGCCCCAGCATTTT.

The V and J genes are TRBV20-1 and TRBJ2-1, with a weak D call TRBD2 (7 bases). The V end was cut by 5 bases, the J end by 7 bases, with 18 bases between. CDR3 length: 14 amino acids. Per germline, CDR1 DFQATT and CDR2 SNEGSKA (reference sequence). CDR3 DNA: TGCAGTGCTCCCCGCAGTGGGGGGGCGAATGAGCAGTTCTTC. This translates into CSAPRSGGANEQFF.

This clonotype was seen repeatedly, ten times or more. This chain uses TRBV4-3 with TRBJ1-6; D not certain. The CDR3 totals 13 residues. V was trimmed by 5 bases and J by 8 bases, leaving 10 bases between them. Germline V gene sequence: CDR1 LGHNA, CDR2 YSLEER. The CDR3 region has the DNA TGCGCCAGCAGCGCCAAGGCCGATTCACCCCTCCACTTT. It translates to CASSAKADSPLHF.

The chain carries TRBV15 and TRBJ2-3; TRBD2 agrees at 12 bases. CDR1 LNHNV and CDR2 YYDKDF come from the germline V gene (reference sequence). With V trimmed by 0 bases and J by 0 bases, 7 bases remained unmatched. This CDR3 has 19 amino acids. DNA for the CDR3: TGTGCCACCAGCAGAGACGGAATGACTAGCGGGGGAAGCACAGATACGCAGTATTTT. This encodes CATSRDGMTSGGSTDTQYF.

This clonotype was detected many times. The rearrangement joins TRBV7-3 to TRBJ1-1; D unresolved. Germline V gene lookup returns CDR1 SGHTA and CDR2 FQGTGA. Deletions cut 1 base from V and 0 bases from J, with 3 bases between. The CDR3 consists of 13 residues. The CDR3 loop reads CASSLMMNTEAFF. CDR3 nucleotide sequence: TGTGCCAGCAGCTTAATGATGAACACTGAAGCTTTCTTT. Looking up the rest from reference TRBV7-3 and TRBJ1-1 gives the full variable domain: GAGVSQTPSNKVTEKGKYVELRCDPISGHTALYWYRQSLGQGPEFLIYFQGTGAADDSGLPNDRFFAVRPEGSVSTLKIQRTERGDSAVYLCASSLMMNTEAFFGQGTRLTVV.